This T cell receptor beta chain was profiled in a study of T cells expressing NK-cell markers. Study-level information: Sequenced donors, eight in total, included seven who were HCMV-seropositive and one who was seronegative.

No DNA is given; TCRdb re-called the 5' RACE reads and lists each CDR3 protein once. This sample's table has about 460,000 distinct CDR3 sequences. The CDR3 spans 16 residues. Concerning this clonotype itself: Its antigen remains unidentified.

Findings of the study overall: HCMV specificity was not established for the expanded NKG2C+ T cell clones. The CD3+CD56-NKG2C+ fraction of several donors was also led by these clonotypes.

The TCR originated in a woman between 50 and 59 years old in good health. What was sequenced was blood T cells: a sorted CD56 or NKG2C T cell subset, CD4+ or CD8+ T cells, or bulk PBMC T cells (not recorded which). This rearrangement joins TRBV12-3 or TRBV12-4 to TRBJ1-1; TCRdb lists TRBD1, though no DNA is available to test this call. The CDR3 sequence is CASSLGQGQGSTEAFF.